Listed below are T cell receptor beta chains from one sample, sequenced in a study of shared clonotypes between healthy human individuals. Clones were read by immunoSEQ multiplex PCR, and TCRdb kept only the in-frame ones, dropping some. The data show approximately 1.9 million clones, just under 95% seen once. Sequenced input: naive CD8+ T cells from PBMCs. The source of these receptors is a man younger than 35 in good health. Some clones in this sample may be carry-over from other donors' samples. Both conserved end residues are part of each CDR3. The D gene is left open where the match is weak. Expanded clones get a size class; other rows say once, few or many, or leave the size out.

cdr3_aa,cdr3_nt,d_call,clone_size,j_call,cdr3_length,v_call
CASSEGTSVYNEQFF,TGTGCCAGCAGCGAGGGGACTAGCGTCTACAATGAGCAGTTCTTC,TRBD2,.,TRBJ2-1,15,TRBV5-6
CASSLVPDRPYEQYF,TGTGCCAGCAGCTTGGTCCCGGACCGACCCTACGAGCAGTACTTC,.,.,TRBJ2-7,15,TRBV5-5
CASSLGTGGWNQPQHF,TGTGCCAGCAGCTTAGGTACAGGGGGCTGGAATCAGCCCCAGCATTTT,TRBD1,.,TRBJ1-5,16,TRBV7-6
CASSSDGNSGNTIYF,TGTGCCAGCAGTTCGGACGGAAACTCTGGAAACACCATATATTTT,.,once,TRBJ1-3,15,TRBV28
CASRARGNGNTIYF,TGTGCCAGCAGGGCGAGGGGAAATGGAAACACCATATATTTT,.,.,TRBJ1-3,14,TRBV2
CSVGGGNTYNEQFF,TGCAGCGTTGGAGGGGGGAACACCTACAATGAGCAGTTCTTC,.,.,TRBJ2-1,14,TRBV29-1
CAWSVSVDTEAFF,TGTGCCTGGAGTGTATCCGTTGACACTGAAGCTTTCTTT,.,few,TRBJ1-1,13,TRBV30
CASSSKMNTEAFF,TGTGCCAGCAGTTCAAAAATGAACACTGAAGCTTTCTTT,.,.,TRBJ1-1,13,TRBV6-5
CASSFLASWGSYEQYF,TGTGCCAGCAGTTTTCTGGCGTCCTGGGGCTCCTACGAGCAGTACTTC,.,.,TRBJ2-7,16,TRBV28
CASSFGGEEQYF,TGCGCCAGCAGCTTTGGGGGAGAGGAGCAGTACTTC,.,.,TRBJ2-7,12,TRBV5-1
CASSQEGPGQVTYEQYF,TGTGCCAGCAGCCAAGAGGGCCCGGGACAGGTTACCTACGAGCAGTACTTC,TRBD1,.,TRBJ2-7,17,TRBV4-2
CAWSGQYSQGTEAFF,TGTGCCTGGAGTGGGCAGTACTCCCAGGGGACTGAAGCTTTCTTT,.,few,TRBJ1-1,15,TRBV30
CASSFPGHEQYF,TGTGCCAGCAGTTTCCCCGGCCACGAGCAGTACTTC,.,once,TRBJ2-7,12,TRBV27
CASRWGNIQYF,TGTGCCAGCAGATGGGGAAACATTCAGTACTTC,.,.,TRBJ2-4,11,TRBV28
CASTGLEGGTDTQYF,TGTGCCAGCACGGGACTAGAGGGGGGCACAGATACGCAGTATTTT,TRBD2,.,TRBJ2-3,15,TRBV7-6
CASSGSSAGDNEQFF,TGTGCCAGCAGCGGATCATCGGCAGGGGACAATGAGCAGTTCTTC,.,.,TRBJ2-1,15,TRBV9
CASSEGLADSYEQYF,TGTGCCAGCAGTGAAGGGTTAGCGGACTCCTACGAGCAGTACTTC,.,.,TRBJ2-7,15,TRBV2
CASSPTRTGSFEQYF,TGTGCCAGCAGCCCCACTCGGACAGGTTCCTTTGAGCAGTACTTC,TRBD1,.,TRBJ2-7,15,TRBV11-2
CAYSWDGYEQYF,TGTGCTTACAGCTGGGACGGCTACGAGCAGTACTTC,.,.,TRBJ2-7,12,TRBV30
CASSVDRDLVPEAFF,TGTGCCAGCAGTGTCGACCGGGACCTTGTGCCTGAAGCTTTCTTT,.,.,TRBJ1-1,15,TRBV28
CASSVGTGDEQYF,TGTGCCAGCAGTGTCGGGACAGGGGATGAGCAGTACTTC,TRBD1,.,TRBJ2-7,13,TRBV2
CASSFQELGNEQFF,TGTGCCAGCAGCTTCCAAGAATTGGGGAATGAGCAGTTCTTC,.,.,TRBJ2-1,14,TRBV13
CASSLQGVGELFF,TGTGCCAGCAGTCTCCAGGGTGTCGGGGAGCTGTTTTTT,.,few,TRBJ2-2,13,TRBV6-6
CASSLRGVVGQGSYEQYF,TGTGCCAGCAGCTTAAGGGGAGTCGTTGGACAGGGGAGCTACGAGCAGTACTTC,TRBD1,.,TRBJ2-7,18,TRBV28